This T cell receptor (beta chain) is drawn from a study of blood T cell repertoires in COVID-19. The overall study: Samples came from the United States, Italy and Spain, spanning acute and convalescent COVID-19.

Participant-reported clinical history was the basis for cohort assignment. TCRdb's copy holds only in-frame clones and misses some; the assay was immunoSEQ multiplex PCR. The data hold 200,000 to 300,000 clones, with about 89% observed a single time. The sequenced sample consisted of PBMCs or T cells enriched from blood (not recorded which). This receptor was obtained from a woman aged 18-29 years who had recovered from COVID-19.

The CDR3 DNA reads TGTGCCAGCAGCCAATTCCGACAGGTGAGCTCTGGAAACACCATATATTTT. Translation gives CASSQFRQVSSGNTIYF. The chain has TRBV3-1 (or the pseudogene TRBV3-2) and TRBJ1-3; D might be TRBD1 (6 bases). V lost 2 bases and J lost 0, with 14 bases in between. CDR1 LGHDT and CDR2 YNNKEL come from the germline V gene (reference sequence). The CDR3 extends over 17 amino acids.